This TCR beta chain came from a study of cytomegalovirus exposure and HLA in healthy donors. Study-wide context: Genotyping showed roughly 81% of 398 donors falling in the Caucasian-associated ancestry cluster.

Donors counted as nominally healthy when sampled, yet unrecorded immune exposures were likely. Researchers ran the PCR with 60 Vbeta and 13 Jbeta primers. This table comes from immunoSEQ multiplex PCR, and its TCRdb copy is limited to in-frame clones, with some not included. Of approximately 130,000 clones in the sample, around 72% were seen once. This clone appeared a single time. The CDR3 is made up of 14 amino acids. The germline V gene has CDR1 MNHEY and CDR2 SMNVEV (reference sequence). Trimming pared 6 bases from V and 6 bases from J, leaving 14 bases between. The sequenced sample was PBMCs. This chain links TRBV27 with TRBJ2-2; D remains unclear. The TCR comes from a woman aged 45-65 years in good health and CMV-seropositive. The CDR3 DNA sequence: TGTGCCAGCAGGAGTAGAAATGGAGCCGGGGAGCTGTTTTTT. Its protein is CASRSRNGAGELFF.